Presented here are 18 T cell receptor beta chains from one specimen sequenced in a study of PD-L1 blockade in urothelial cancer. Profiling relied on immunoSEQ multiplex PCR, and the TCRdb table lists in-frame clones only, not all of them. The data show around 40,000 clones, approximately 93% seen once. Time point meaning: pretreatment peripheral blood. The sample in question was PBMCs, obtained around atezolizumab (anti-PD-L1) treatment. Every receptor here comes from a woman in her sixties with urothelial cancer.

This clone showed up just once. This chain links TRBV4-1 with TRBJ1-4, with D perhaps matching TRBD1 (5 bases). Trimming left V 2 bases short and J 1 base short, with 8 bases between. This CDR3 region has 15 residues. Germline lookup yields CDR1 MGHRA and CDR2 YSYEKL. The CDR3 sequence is CASSQQGLTNEKLFF. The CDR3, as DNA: TGCGCCAGCAGCCAACAGGGCTTAACTAATGAAAAACTGTTTTTT.

CDR3 coding DNA: TGTGCCAGCAGTTACACTCCCCTAGCGTTCACAGATACGCAGTATTTT. It encodes CASSYTPLAFTDTQYF. The chain recombines TRBV6-5 with TRBJ2-3, with D possibly TRBD2 on 6 matching bases. V was trimmed by 2 bases and J by 2 bases, leaving 14 bases between them. CDR3 length: 16 residues. Germline V lookup: CDR1 MNHEY, CDR2 SVGAGI.

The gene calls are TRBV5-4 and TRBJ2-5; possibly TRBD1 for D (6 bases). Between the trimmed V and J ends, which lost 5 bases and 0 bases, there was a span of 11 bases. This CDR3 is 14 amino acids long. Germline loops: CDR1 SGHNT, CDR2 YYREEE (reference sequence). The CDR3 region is CASSFGQYQETQYF. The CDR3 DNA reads TGTGCCAGCAGTTTTGGACAGTACCAAGAGACCCAGTACTTC.

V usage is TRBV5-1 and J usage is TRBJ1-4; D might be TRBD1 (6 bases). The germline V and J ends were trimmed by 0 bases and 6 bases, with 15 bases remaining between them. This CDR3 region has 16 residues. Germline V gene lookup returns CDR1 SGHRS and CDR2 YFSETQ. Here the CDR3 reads CASSLGVGRGHEKLFF. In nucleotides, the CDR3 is TGCGCCAGCAGCTTGGGCGTTGGCAGGGGACATGAAAAACTGTTTTTT.

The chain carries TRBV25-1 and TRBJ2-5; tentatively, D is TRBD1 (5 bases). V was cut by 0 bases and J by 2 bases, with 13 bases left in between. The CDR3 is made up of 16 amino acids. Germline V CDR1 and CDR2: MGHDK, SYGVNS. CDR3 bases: TGTGCCAGCAGTGAATACAGGGCGGTGCATCAAGAGACCCAGTACTTC. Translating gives CASSEYRAVHQETQYF.

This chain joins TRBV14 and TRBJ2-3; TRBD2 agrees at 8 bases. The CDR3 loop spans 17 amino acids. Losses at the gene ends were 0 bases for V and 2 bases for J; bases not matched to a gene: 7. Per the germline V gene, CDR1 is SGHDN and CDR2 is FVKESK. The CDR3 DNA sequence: TGTGCCAGCAGCCAAGATTTGGCGGGAGGCTTCACAGATACGCAGTATTTT. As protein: CASSQDLAGGFTDTQYF.

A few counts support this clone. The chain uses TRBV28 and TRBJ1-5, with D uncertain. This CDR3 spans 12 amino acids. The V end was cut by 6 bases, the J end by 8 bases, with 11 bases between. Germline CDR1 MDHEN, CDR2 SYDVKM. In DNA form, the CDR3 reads TGTGCCAGCAGCTCGGGGTGGGAGCCCCAGCATTTT. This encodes CASSSGWEPQHF.

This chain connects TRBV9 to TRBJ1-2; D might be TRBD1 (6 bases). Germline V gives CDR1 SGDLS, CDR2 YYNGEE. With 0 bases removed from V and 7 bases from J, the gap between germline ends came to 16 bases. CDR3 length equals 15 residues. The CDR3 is CASSVEVGGLGGYTF. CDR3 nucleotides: TGTGCCAGCAGCGTAGAGGTGGGGGGGCTTGGTGGCTACACCTTC. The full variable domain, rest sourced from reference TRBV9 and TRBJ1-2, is DSGVTQTPKHLITATGQRVTLRCSPRSGDLSVYWYQQSLDQGLQFLIQYYNGEERAKGNILERFSAQQFPDLHSELNLSSLELGDSALYFCASSVEVGGLGGYTFGSGTRLTVV.

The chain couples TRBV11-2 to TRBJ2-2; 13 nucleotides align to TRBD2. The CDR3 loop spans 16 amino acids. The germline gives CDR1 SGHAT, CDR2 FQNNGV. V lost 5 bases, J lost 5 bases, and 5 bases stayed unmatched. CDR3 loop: CASSPWTSGRTGELFF. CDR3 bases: TGTGCCAGCAGCCCCTGGACTAGCGGGAGAACCGGGGAGCTGTTTTTT.

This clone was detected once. The CDR3 reads CASSYCTSGEYNEQFF. The CDR3 DNA reads TGTGCCAGCAGTTACTGCACTAGCGGAGAATACAATGAGCAGTTCTTC. The chain employs TRBV6-7 and TRBJ2-1; TRBD2 agrees at 8 bases. TRBV6-7 has ORF status, its function being uncertain. Trimming removed 1 base from V and 4 bases from J; junction bases left unmatched: 6. The CDR3 extends over 16 amino acids.

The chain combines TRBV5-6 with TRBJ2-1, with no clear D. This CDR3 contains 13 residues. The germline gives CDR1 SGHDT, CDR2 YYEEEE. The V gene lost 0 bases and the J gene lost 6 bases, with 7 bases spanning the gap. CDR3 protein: CASSLAQINEQFF. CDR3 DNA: TGTGCCAGCAGCTTGGCCCAGATCAATGAGCAGTTCTTC.

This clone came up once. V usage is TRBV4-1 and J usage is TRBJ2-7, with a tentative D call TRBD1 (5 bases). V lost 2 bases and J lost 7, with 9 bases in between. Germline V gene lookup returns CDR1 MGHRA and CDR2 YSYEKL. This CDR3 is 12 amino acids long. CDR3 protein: CASSQTREEQYF. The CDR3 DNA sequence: TGCGCCAGCAGCCAAACCAGGGAAGAGCAGTACTTC.

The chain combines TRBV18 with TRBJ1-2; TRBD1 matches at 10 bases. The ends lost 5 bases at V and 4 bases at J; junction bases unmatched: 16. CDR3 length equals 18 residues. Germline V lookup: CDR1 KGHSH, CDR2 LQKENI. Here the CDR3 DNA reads TGTGCCAGCTCATCAAATCGACAGGGGGCTCCCCCACGCTATGGCTACACCTTC. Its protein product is CASSSNRQGAPPRYGYTF.

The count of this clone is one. In nucleotides, the CDR3 is TGTGCCAGCTCACCAGAATTTGCGGGAGGAACAGATACGCAGTATTTT. This gives the protein CASSPEFAGGTDTQYF. V is TRBV18 and J is TRBJ2-3; 8 bases are a match to TRBD2. The CDR3 runs 16 residues. The V segment lost 2 bases and the J segment 3 bases; nucleotides outside the gene matches: 7. CDR1 is KGHSH, CDR2 LQKENI, per germline.

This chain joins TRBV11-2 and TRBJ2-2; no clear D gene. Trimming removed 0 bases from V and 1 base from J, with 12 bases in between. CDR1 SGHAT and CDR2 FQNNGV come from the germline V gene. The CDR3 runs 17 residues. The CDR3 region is CASSLDAPRGNTGELFF. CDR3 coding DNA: TGTGCCAGCAGCTTAGATGCCCCCCGAGGGAACACCGGGGAGCTGTTTTTT.

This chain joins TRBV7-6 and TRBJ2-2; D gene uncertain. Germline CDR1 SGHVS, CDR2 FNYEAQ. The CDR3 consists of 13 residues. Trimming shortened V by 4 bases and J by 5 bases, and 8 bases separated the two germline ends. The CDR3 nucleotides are TGTGCCAGCAGCTCCTCAACAACCGGGGAGCTGTTTTTT. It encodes CASSSSTTGELFF.

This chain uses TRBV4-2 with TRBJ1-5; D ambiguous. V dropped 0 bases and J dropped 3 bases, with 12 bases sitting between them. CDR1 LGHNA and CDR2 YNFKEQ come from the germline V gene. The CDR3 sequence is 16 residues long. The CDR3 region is CASSQEAYSPNQPQHF. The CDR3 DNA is TGTGCCAGCAGCCAAGAGGCATACAGCCCCAATCAGCCCCAGCATTTT.

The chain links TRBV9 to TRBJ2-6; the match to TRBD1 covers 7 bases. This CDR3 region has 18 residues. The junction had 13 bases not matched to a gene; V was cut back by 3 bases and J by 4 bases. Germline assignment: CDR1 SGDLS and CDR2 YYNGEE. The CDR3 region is CASSDRQGSSLGANVLTF. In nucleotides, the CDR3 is TGTGCCAGCAGCGACCGACAGGGATCCTCTTTGGGGGCCAACGTCCTGACTTTC. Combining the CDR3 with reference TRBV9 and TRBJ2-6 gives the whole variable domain DSGVTQTPKHLITATGQRVTLRCSPRSGDLSVYWYQQSLDQGLQFLIQYYNGEERAKGNILERFSAQQFPDLHSELNLSSLELGDSALYFCASSDRQGSSLGANVLTFGAGSRLTVL.